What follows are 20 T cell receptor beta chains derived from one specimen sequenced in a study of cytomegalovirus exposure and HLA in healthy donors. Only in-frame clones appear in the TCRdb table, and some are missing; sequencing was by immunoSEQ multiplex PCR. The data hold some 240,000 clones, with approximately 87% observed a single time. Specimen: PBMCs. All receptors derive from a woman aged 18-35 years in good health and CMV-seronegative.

The CDR3 DNA sequence: TGCGCCAGCCCCACCACCACAGGGGGAGAGACCCAGTACTTC. This translates into CASPTTTGGETQYF. This rearrangement joins TRBV23-1 to TRBJ2-5; 8 nucleotides line up with TRBD1. TRBV23-1 is reported as an ORF; its role is uncertain. CDR3 length: 14 amino acids. V was clipped by 8 bases and J by 4 bases; unmatched bases: 9.

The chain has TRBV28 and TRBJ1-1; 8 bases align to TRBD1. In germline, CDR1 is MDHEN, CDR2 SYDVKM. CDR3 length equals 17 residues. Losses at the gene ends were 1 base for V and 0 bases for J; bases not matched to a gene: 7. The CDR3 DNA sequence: TGTGCCAGCAGTTTATTTGGGACAGGCCTTATGAACACTGAAGCTTTCTTT. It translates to CASSLFGTGLMNTEAFF.

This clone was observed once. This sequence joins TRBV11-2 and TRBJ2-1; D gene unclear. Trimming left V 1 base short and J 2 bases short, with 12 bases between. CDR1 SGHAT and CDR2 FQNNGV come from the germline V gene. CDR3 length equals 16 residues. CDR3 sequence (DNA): TGTGCCAGCAGCTTAGTATCGTACTGGACCTACAATGAGCAGTTCTTC. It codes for CASSLVSYWTYNEQFF.

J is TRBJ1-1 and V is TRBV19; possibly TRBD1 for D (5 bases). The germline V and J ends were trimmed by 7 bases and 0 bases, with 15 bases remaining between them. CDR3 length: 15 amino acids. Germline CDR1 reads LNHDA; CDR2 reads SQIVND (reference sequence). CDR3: CASNTEGYMNTEAFF. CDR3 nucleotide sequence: TGTGCCAGTAACACTGAGGGGTACATGAACACTGAAGCTTTCTTT.

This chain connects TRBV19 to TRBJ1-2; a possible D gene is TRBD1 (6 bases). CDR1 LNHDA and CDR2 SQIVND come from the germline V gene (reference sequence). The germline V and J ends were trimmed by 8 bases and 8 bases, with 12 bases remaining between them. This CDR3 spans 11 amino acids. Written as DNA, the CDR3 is TGTGCCAGTGATAACAGGGTCGGCTACACCTTC. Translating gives CASDNRVGYTF.

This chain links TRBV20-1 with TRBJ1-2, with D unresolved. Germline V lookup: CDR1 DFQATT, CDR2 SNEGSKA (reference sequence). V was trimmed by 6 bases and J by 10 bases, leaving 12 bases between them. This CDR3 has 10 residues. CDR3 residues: CSAAKVDYTF. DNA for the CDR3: TGCAGTGCCGCAAAGGTAGACTACACCTTC.

CDR3 DNA: TGTGCCAGCAGTGAAGGGGGTCAGGGGGTAGAGACCCAGTACTTC. Its translation: CASSEGGQGVETQYF. The genes are TRBV6-1 and TRBJ2-5, with 7 bases lining up with TRBD1. CDR3 length: 15 amino acids. CDR1 is MNHNS, CDR2 SASEGT, per germline. The V and J ends lost 1 base and 4 bases, in that order; junction bases with no gene match: 6.

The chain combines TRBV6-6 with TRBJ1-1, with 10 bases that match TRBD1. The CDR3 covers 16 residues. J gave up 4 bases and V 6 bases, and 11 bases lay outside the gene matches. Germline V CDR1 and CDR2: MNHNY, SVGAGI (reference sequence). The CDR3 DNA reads TGTGCCAGCAGCCCGACCGGGACAGGGGTGTTCACTGAAGCTTTCTTT. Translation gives CASSPTGTGVFTEAFF.

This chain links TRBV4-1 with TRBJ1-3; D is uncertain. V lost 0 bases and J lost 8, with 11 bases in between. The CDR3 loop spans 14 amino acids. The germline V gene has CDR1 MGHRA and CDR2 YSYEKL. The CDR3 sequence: CASSQDGTIDTIYF. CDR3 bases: TGCGCCAGCAGCCAAGATGGTACGATTGACACCATATATTTT.

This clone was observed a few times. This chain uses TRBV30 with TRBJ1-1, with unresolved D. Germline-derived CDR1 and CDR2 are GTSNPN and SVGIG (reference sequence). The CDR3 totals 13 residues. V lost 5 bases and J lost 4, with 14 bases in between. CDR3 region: CAWGSGVTTEAFF. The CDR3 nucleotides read TGTGCCTGGGGTTCCGGGGTGACCACTGAAGCTTTCTTT.

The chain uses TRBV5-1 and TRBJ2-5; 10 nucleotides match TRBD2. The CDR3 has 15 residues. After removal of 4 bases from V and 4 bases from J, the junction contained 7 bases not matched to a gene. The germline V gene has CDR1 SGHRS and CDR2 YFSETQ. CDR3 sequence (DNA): TGCGCCAGCAGCGTCCCAGTAGCGGGAGGAGAGACCCAGTACTTC. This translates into CASSVPVAGGETQYF.

CDR3 DNA: TGCGCCAGCAGCTTGTTGGAGACAAGCACAGATACGCAGTATTTT. It encodes CASSLLETSTDTQYF. The chain employs TRBV5-1 and TRBJ2-3; D is undetermined. The V end was cut by 1 base, the J end by 0 bases, with 9 bases between. Germline assignment: CDR1 SGHRS and CDR2 YFSETQ. This CDR3 contains 15 residues.

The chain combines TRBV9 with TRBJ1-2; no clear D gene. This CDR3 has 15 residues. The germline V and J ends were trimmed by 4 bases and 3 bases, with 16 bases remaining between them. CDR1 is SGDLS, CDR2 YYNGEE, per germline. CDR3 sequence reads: CASSTSVTRDYGYTF. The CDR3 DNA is TGTGCCAGCAGCACCTCCGTCACCCGAGACTATGGCTACACCTTC.

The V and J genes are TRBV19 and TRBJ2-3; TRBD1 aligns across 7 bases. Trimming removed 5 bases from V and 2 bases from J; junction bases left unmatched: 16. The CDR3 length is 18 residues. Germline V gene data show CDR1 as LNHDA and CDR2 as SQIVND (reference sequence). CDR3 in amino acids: CASSPPKATGFNTDTQYF. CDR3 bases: TGTGCCAGTAGTCCCCCCAAGGCGACAGGGTTTAACACAGATACGCAGTATTTT.

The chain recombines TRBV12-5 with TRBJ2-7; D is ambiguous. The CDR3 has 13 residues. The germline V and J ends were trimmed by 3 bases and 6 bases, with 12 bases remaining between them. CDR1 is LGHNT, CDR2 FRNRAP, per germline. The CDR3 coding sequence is TGTGCTAGTGGTTTCCGCGGTTTAGGCGAGCAGTACTTC. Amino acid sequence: CASGFRGLGEQYF. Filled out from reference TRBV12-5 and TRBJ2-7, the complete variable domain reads DARVTQTPRHKVTEMGQEVTMRCQPILGHNTVFWYRQTMMQGLELLAYFRNRAPLDDSGMPKDRFSAEMPDATLATLKIQPSEPRDSAVYFCASGFRGLGEQYFGPGTRLTVT.

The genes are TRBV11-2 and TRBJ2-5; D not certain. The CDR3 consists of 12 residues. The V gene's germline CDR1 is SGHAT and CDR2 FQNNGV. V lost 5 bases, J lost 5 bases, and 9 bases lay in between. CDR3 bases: TGTGCCAGCAGCGCCTCCGGGGAGACCCAGTACTTC. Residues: CASSASGETQYF.

This chain's CDR3 is CASSLSNGQPEQFF. CDR3 nucleotide sequence: TGTGCCAGCAGCTTAAGTAATGGACAGCCTGAGCAGTTCTTC. The chain employs TRBV7-6 and TRBJ2-1, with D perhaps matching TRBD1 (6 bases). This CDR3 has 14 amino acids. CDR1 is SGHVS, CDR2 FNYEAQ, per germline. Trimming left V 2 bases short and J 9 bases short, with 14 bases between.

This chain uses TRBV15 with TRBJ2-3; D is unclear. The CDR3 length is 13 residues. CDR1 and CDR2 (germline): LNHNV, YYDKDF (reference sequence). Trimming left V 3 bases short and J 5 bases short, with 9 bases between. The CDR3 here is CATSRSNRDTQYF. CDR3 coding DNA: TGTGCCACCAGCAGGTCCAATCGAGATACGCAGTATTTT.

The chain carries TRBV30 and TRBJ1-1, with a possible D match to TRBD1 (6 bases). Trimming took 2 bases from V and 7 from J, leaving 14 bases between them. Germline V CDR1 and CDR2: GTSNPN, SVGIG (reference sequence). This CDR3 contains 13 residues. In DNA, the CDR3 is TGTGCCTGGAGTAGGGGGGTATCACTTGAAGCTTTCTTT. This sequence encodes CAWSRGVSLEAFF.

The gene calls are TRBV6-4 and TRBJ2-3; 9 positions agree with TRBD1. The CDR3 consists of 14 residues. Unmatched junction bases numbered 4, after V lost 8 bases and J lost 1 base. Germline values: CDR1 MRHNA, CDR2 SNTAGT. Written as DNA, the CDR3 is TGTGCCAGCGGGGACAGGGATGGCACAGATACGCAGTATTTT. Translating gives CASGDRDGTDTQYF.